This record concerns one T cell receptor beta chain sequence. Its antigen is undetermined. The source of the sample is a study of OX40 agonist ivuxolimab in advanced cancers. On the study more broadly: Patients received ivuxolimab, an agonistic anti-OX40 (CD134) antibody. Participants averaged about 60 years of age (range about 23 to 80) and were less than 85% male.

The CDR3 extends over 15 amino acids. Germline V lookup: CDR1 SGHRS, CDR2 YFSETQ. Trimming stripped 0 bases from V and 1 base from J, with 10 bases between. Using immunoSEQ multiplex PCR, the repertoire was profiled, and TCRdb retains in-frame clones only, with some absent. This sample has tens of thousands of clones, with 84% found just once. Study-wide points: Near-lowest levels of clonal expansion characterized partial responders at 0.1-3.0 mg/kg.

The rearrangement uses TRBV5-1 and TRBJ2-5; tentative D call: TRBD2 (6 bases). The clonotype comes from an adult with an advanced solid tumor such as melanoma, head and neck, liver or kidney cancer. The sequenced sample was CD4+ or CD8+ T cells sorted from blood, obtained in a trial of the OX40 agonist ivuxolimab. The CDR3: CASSLVGGPQETQYF. DNA for the CDR3: TGCGCCAGCAGCTTGGTGGGGGGACCCCAAGAGACCCAGTACTTC.